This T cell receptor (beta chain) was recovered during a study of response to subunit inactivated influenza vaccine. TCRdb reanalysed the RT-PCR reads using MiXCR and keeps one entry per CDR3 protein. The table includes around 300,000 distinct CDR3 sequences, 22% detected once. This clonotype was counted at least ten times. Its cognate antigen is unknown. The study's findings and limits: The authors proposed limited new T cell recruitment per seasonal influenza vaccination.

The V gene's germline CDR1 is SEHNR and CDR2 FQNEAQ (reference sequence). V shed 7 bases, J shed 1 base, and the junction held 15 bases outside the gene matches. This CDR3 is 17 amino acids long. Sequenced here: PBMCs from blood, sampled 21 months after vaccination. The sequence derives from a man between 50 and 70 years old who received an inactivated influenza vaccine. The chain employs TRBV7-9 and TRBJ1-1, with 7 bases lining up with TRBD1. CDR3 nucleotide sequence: TGTGCCAGCATCCTCGCCTATGACAGGGCCGAGAACACTGAAGCTTTCTTT. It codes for CASILAYDRAENTEAFF.